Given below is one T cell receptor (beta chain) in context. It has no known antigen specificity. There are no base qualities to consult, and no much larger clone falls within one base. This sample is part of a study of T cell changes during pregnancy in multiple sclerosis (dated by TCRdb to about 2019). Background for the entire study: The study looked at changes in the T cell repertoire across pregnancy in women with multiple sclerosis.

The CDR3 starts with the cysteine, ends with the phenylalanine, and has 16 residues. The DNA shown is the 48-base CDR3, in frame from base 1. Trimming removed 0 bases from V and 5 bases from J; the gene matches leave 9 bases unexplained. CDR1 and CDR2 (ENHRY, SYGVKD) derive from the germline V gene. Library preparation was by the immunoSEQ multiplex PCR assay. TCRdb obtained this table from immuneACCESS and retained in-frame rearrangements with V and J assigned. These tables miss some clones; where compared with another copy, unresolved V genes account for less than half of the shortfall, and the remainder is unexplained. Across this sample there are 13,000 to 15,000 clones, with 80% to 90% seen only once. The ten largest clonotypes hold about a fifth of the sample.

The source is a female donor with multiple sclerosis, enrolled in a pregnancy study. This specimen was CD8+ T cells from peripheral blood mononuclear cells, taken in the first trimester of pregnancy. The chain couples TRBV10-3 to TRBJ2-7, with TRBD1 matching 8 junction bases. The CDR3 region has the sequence CAISESRDRPFDEQYF. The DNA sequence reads TGTGCCATCAGTGAGTCGAGGGACAGGCCTTTTGACGAGCAGTACTTC.